The 24 T cell receptor beta chains below all came from one sample that was sequenced in a study of CD8+ T cells in alopecia areata (dated by TCRdb to 2017 to 2018). The library was generated by the immunoSEQ multiplex PCR assay. To provide template for TCR sequencing, every sample had RNA extracted and reverse transcribed into cDNA. In its TCRdb copy, this immuneACCESS table keeps in-frame sequences only and misses some clones. Where compared with another copy, unresolved V genes explain less than half of these, and the others have no known cause. For this sample the table gives 50,000 to 70,000 clones, of which roughly two fifths were detected only once. Approximately 50% of the sample goes to the ten largest clones. Sample: NKG2D-low CD8+ T cells sorted from blood. In the paper's terms, the cell subset or site label means: sorted CD8+ NKG2D-low blood T cells. Receptors originate from a human donor with alopecia areata.

The sample holds a few counts of this clone. This sequence joins TRBV29-1 and TRBJ2-7, with D tentatively TRBD2 (7 bases). There are 14 residues in the CDR3. Trimming cost V 4 bases and J 1 base, with 14 bases left between them. Germline V gives CDR1 SQVTM, CDR2 ANQGSEA. CDR3 bases: TGCAGCGTTGGAGGGGGGGACTTTTCCTACGAGCAGTACTTC. This gives the protein CSVGGGDFSYEQYF.

The chain uses TRBV7-2 and TRBJ2-1, with 12 positions matching TRBD2. CDR1 is SGHTA, CDR2 FQGNSA, per germline. Trimming removed 5 bases from V and 5 bases from J; junction bases left unmatched: 7. The CDR3 covers 16 residues. CDR3 sequence: CASSPGLAGTNNEQFF. The CDR3 region has the DNA TGTGCCAGCAGCCCTGGACTAGCGGGAACCAACAATGAGCAGTTCTTC.

This clone turned up a few times. This chain uses TRBV29-1 with TRBJ2-2, with TRBD1 identical over 7 bases. This CDR3 spans 16 amino acids. CDR1 is SQVTM, CDR2 ANQGSEA, per germline. With 6 bases clipped from V and 0 bases from J, the junction kept 10 bases outside the gene matches. CDR3 DNA sequence: TGCAGCGTCCTCGGACAGGAGAGAACGAACACCGGGGAGCTGTTTTTT. Protein product: CSVLGQERTNTGELFF.

The rearrangement links TRBV7-2 to TRBJ2-7; D is undetermined. CDR1 is SGHTA, CDR2 FQGNSA, per germline. Deletions cut 5 bases from V and 1 base from J, with 3 bases between. The CDR3 runs 11 residues. CDR3 bases: TGTGCCAGCAGCGCTTCCTACGAGCAGTACTTC. Amino acids: CASSASYEQYF.

The chain couples TRBV21-1 to TRBJ2-5; the D segment call TRBD1 is taken from the table without a DNA check. TRBV21-1 is flagged as a pseudogene. The CDR3 is made up of 18 amino acids. For the CDR3, the DNA is TGTGCCAGCAGCGGGGAATACAGGGGTAGATGGCCAAAAGAGACCCAGTACTTC. This codes for CASSGEYRGRWPKETQYF.

The chain recombines TRBV7-8 with TRBJ2-5; D is perhaps TRBD1 or TRBD2 (5 bases each). This CDR3 spans 12 amino acids. Germline V gene data show CDR1 as SGHVS and CDR2 as FQNEAQ. The DNA for the CDR3 is TGTGCAGTTCCCTGGGGGACCGAGACCCAGTACTTC. As protein: CAVPWGTETQYF.

DNA of the CDR3: TGTGCCAGCAGCACCGGGACTAGCAGATACAATGAGCAGTTCTTC. Protein: CASSTGTSRYNEQFF. V gene TRBV9 combines with J gene TRBJ2-1; 9 bases are a match to TRBD2. Germline V lookup: CDR1 SGDLS, CDR2 YYNGEE. With 4 bases clipped from V and 4 bases from J, the junction kept 6 bases outside the gene matches. CDR3 length equals 15 residues. Full variable domain (rest looked up from reference TRBV9 and TRBJ2-1): DSGVTQTPKHLITATGQRVTLRCSPRSGDLSVYWYQQSLDQGLQFLIQYYNGEERAKGNILERFSAQQFPDLHSELNLSSLELGDSALYFCASSTGTSRYNEQFFGPGTRLTVL.

This clone appeared a few times. Relative to the germline gene, one junction end is altered; a read error may explain this. J is TRBJ1-1 and V is TRBV7-9; D gene ambiguous. The CDR3 is 13 residues long. The germline V gene encodes CDR1 SEHNR and CDR2 FQNEAQ (reference sequence). In DNA, the CDR3 is TGTGCCAGCAGCCTAGCACCCGCCTTTGAAGCTTTCTTT. The encoded protein is CASSLAPAFEAFF. Complete variable domain (other parts from reference TRBV7-9 and TRBJ1-1): DTGVSQNPRHKITKRGQNVTFRCDPISEHNRLYWYRQTLGQGPEFLTYFQNEAQLEKSRLLSDRFSAERPKGSFSTLEIQRTEQGDSAMYLCASSLAPAFEAFFGQGTRLTVV.

V is TRBV29-1 and J is TRBJ2-7, with 7 bases that match TRBD2. Losses at the gene ends were 4 bases for V and 6 bases for J; bases not matched to a gene: 9. The CDR3 runs to 13 residues. From germline, CDR1 is SQVTM and CDR2 ANQGSEA. The CDR3 bases are TGCAGCGTTGGGGGAGGGCTAGTCCCCGAGCAGTACTTC. It is translated as CSVGGGLVPEQYF.

The chain carries TRBV29-1 and TRBJ1-2, with 7 bases lining up with TRBD1. J gave up 5 bases and V 4 bases, and 7 bases lay outside the gene matches. This CDR3 is built from 13 residues. CDR1 is SQVTM and CDR2 is ANQGSEA in the germline V gene. CDR3 loop: CSVGRQGRYGYTF. CDR3 in DNA: TGCAGCGTTGGGAGACAGGGCCGGTATGGCTACACCTTC.

The V gene is TRBV13, the J gene TRBJ2-7, with 15 bases fitting TRBD2. V shed 5 bases, J shed 7 bases, and the junction held 3 bases outside the gene matches. The CDR3 sequence is 14 residues long. Germline V gives CDR1 PRHDT, CDR2 FYEKMQ (reference sequence). The CDR3 DNA reads TGTGCCAGCAGCCGGACTAGCGGGGGGGCAGAGCAGTACTTC. It yields the protein CASSRTSGGAEQYF. Complete variable domain (other parts from reference TRBV13 and TRBJ2-7): AAGVIQSPRHLIKEKRETATLKCYPIPRHDTVYWYQQGPGQDPQFLISFYEKMQSDKGSIPDRFSAQQFSDYHSELNMSSLELGDSALYFCASSRTSGGAEQYFGPGTRLTVT.

The chain employs TRBV23-1 and TRBJ1-6; TRBD1 matches at 7 bases. TRBV23-1 falls under the ORF class, with uncertain function. The length of the CDR3 is 16 residues. The ends lost 0 bases at V and 8 bases at J; junction bases unmatched: 7. The CDR3 region is CASSQSRDSLDSPLHF. For the CDR3, the DNA is TGCGCCAGCAGTCAATCCAGGGACAGCCTGGATTCACCCCTCCACTTT.

V gene TRBV4-1 combines with J gene TRBJ1-1; the D is unclear. V lost 6 bases, J lost 3 bases, and 8 bases lay in between. The V gene's germline CDR1 is MGHRA and CDR2 YSYEKL. The CDR3 spans 12 residues. The CDR3 reads CASREGYTEAFF. The DNA of the CDR3 is TGCGCCAGCAGGGAGGGATACACTGAAGCTTTCTTT.

The chain links TRBV7-9 to TRBJ1-5, with D possibly TRBD1 on 5 matching bases. The CDR3 is 12 residues long. The germline CDR1 and CDR2 sequences are SEHNR and FQNEAQ (reference sequence). V dropped 5 bases and J dropped 6 bases, with 8 bases sitting between them. CDR3 DNA sequence: TGTGCCAGCAGCGGCCAGGGTCAGCCCCAGCATTTT. Its translation is CASSGQGQPQHF. Combining the CDR3 with reference TRBV7-9 and TRBJ1-5 gives the whole variable domain DTGVSQNPRHKITKRGQNVTFRCDPISEHNRLYWYRQTLGQGPEFLTYFQNEAQLEKSRLLSDRFSAERPKGSFSTLEIQRTEQGDSAMYLCASSGQGQPQHFGDGTRLSIL.

Comment on this clone: In the same sample, other DNA sequences code for this CDR3. V and J are TRBV7-9 and TRBJ2-2; no firm D call. Germline V gives CDR1 SEHNR, CDR2 FQNEAQ (reference sequence). V lost 3 bases and J 5 bases, leaving 4 bases between the germline ends. The CDR3 loop spans 12 amino acids. CDR3 DNA: TGTGCCAGCAGCTTGGGAACCGGGGAGCTGTTTTTT. Protein: CASSLGTGELFF.

A few counts support this clone. The V and J genes are TRBV6-6 and TRBJ1-6, with D possibly being TRBD1 (6 bases). The length of the CDR3 is 13 residues. The germline V gene encodes CDR1 MNHNY and CDR2 SVGAGI (reference sequence). The CDR3 region is CATAGAIGSPLHF. Here the CDR3 DNA reads TGTGCTACAGCAGGGGCAATAGGCTCACCCCTCCACTTT.

The table lists this clone with a count of one. This chain connects TRBV5-6 to TRBJ2-7, with D uncertain. There are 13 residues in the CDR3. The germline V gene has CDR1 SGHDT and CDR2 YYEEEE. V lost 0 bases and J 1 base, leaving 5 bases between the germline ends. The CDR3: CASSLVSSYEQYF. CDR3 DNA sequence: TGTGCCAGCAGCTTGGTCAGTTCCTACGAGCAGTACTTC.

The chain combines TRBV4-1 with TRBJ2-7, with D maybe TRBD1 (6 bases). The CDR3 is 15 residues long. Germline V gives CDR1 MGHRA, CDR2 YSYEKL. The V end lost 1 base, the J end lost 2 bases, and 12 bases lay between the germline ends. The CDR3 DNA sequence: TGCGCCAGCAGCCAAGCGGACAGTACAGCCTACGAGCAGTACTTC. Translating it yields CASSQADSTAYEQYF.

The V and J genes are TRBV9 and TRBJ1-1, with 8 positions matching TRBD1. CDR1 is SGDLS, CDR2 YYNGEE, per germline. The CDR3 is 16 amino acids. V dropped 0 bases and J dropped 1; count of bases not matched to a gene: 5. The CDR3 DNA sequence: TGTGCCAGCAGCGTAGATTACAGGGGGTCGAACACTGAAGCTTTCTTT. Translating it yields CASSVDYRGSNTEAFF.

The CDR3 bases are TGTGCCTTCCAAAGAGGAAACACCATATATTTT. This gives the protein CAFQRGNTIYF. The rearrangement joins TRBV30 to TRBJ1-3; D unresolved. Trimming cost V 7 bases and J 4 bases, with 8 bases left between them. Germline assignment: CDR1 GTSNPN and CDR2 SVGIG (reference sequence). This CDR3 has 11 amino acids.

The V and J genes are TRBV4-3 and TRBJ2-5; 10 positions match TRBD2. The V gene's germline CDR1 is LGHNA and CDR2 YSLEER. The CDR3 spans 15 residues. V was clipped by 4 bases and J by 2 bases; unmatched bases: 4. CDR3 protein: CASSLGLADQETQYF. CDR3 nucleotides: TGCGCCAGCAGCCTCGGACTAGCGGATCAAGAGACCCAGTACTTC.

CDR3 residues: CASSLRVGSQETQYF. The CDR3 DNA sequence: TGTGCCAGCAGCCTCCGGGTGGGCAGCCAAGAGACCCAGTACTTC. The chain is built from TRBV7-9 and TRBJ2-5; D is undetermined. CDR1 and CDR2 from the germline V gene are SEHNR and FQNEAQ (reference sequence). CDR3 length: 15 amino acids. V was cut by 5 bases and J by 1 base, with 14 bases left in between.

In its sample, this clone was seen once. The rearrangement links TRBV30 to TRBJ1-1; weak D call: TRBD1 (5 bases). There are 16 residues in the CDR3. Germline CDR1 reads GTSNPN; CDR2 reads SVGIG (reference sequence). Trimming left V 0 bases short and J 1 base short, with 15 bases between. The CDR3 protein is CAWSVQLWGTNTEAFF. The CDR3 DNA is TGTGCCTGGAGTGTACAGTTGTGGGGGACGAACACTGAAGCTTTCTTT. The full variable domain, completed using reference TRBV30 and TRBJ1-1, is SQTIHQWPATLVQPVGSPLSLECTVEGTSNPNLYWYRQAAGRGLQLLFYSVGIGQISSEVPQNLSASRPQDRQFILSSKKLLLSDSGFYLCAWSVQLWGTNTEAFFGQGTRLTVV.

This clone has more than one count but fewer than ten. This sequence joins TRBV9 and TRBJ2-5; D gene unclear. The CDR3 runs to 15 residues. Per the germline V gene, CDR1 is SGDLS and CDR2 is YYNGEE. Deletions cut 0 bases from V and 0 bases from J, with 9 bases between. CDR3 bases: TGTGCCAGCAGCGTAGCTAACTCGTACCAAGAGACCCAGTACTTC. Amino acid sequence: CASSVANSYQETQYF.